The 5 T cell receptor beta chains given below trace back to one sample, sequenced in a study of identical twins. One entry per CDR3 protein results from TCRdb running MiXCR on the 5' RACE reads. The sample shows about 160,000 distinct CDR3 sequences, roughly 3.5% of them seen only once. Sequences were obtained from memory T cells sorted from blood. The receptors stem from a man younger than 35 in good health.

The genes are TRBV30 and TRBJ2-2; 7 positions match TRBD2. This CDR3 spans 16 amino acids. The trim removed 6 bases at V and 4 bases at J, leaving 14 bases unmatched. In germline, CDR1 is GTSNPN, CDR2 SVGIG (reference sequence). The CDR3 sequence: CACPSGREQRTGELFF. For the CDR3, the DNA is TGTGCCTGCCCCTCGGGGCGGGAGCAACGCACCGGGGAGCTGTTTTTT.

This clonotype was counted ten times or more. CDR3 bases: TGTGCCAGCAGTGTCTGGGACAGGGGGCTCCGCTCTGGGGCCAACGTCCTGACTTTC. Translated: CASSVWDRGLRSGANVLTF. V gene TRBV28 combines with J gene TRBJ2-6, with 12 bases aligning to TRBD1. The CDR3 loop spans 19 amino acids. From germline, CDR1 is MDHEN and CDR2 SYDVKM. V dropped 5 bases and J dropped 0; count of bases not matched to a gene: 8.

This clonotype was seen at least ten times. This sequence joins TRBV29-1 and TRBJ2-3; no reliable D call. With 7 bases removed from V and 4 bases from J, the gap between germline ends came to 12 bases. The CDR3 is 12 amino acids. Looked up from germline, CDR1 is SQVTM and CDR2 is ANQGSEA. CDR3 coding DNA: TGCAGCGCGTTCCGAGCAGCAGATACGCAGTATTTT. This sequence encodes CSAFRAADTQYF.

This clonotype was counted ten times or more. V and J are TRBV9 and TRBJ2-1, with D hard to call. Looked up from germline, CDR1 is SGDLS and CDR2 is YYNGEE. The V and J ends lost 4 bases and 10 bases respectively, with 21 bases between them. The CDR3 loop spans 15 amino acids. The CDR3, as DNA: TGTGCCAGCAGCACCGAAGTACAAGGCCTAGGCGAGCAGTTCTTC. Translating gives CASSTEVQGLGEQFF.

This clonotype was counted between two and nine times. In nucleotides, the CDR3 is TGTGCCAGCAGCGCTCGACTAGCTGGGGCCAACGTCCTGACTTTC. Its translation: CASSARLAGANVLTF. This sequence joins TRBV7-2 and TRBJ2-6; perhaps TRBD2 as D (6 bases). Trimming pared 5 bases from V and 2 bases from J, leaving 10 bases between. Germline CDR1 reads SGHTA; CDR2 reads FQGNSA. The CDR3 has 15 residues.